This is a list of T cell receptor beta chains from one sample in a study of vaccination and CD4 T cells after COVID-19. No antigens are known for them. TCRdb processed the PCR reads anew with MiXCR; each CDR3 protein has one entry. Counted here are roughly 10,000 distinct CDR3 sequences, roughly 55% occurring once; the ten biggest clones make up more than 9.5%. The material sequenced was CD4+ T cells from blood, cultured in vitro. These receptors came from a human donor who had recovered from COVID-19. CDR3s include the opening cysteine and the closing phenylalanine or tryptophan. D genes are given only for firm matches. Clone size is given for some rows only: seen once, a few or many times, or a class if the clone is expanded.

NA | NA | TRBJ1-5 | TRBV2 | CASSLGWDQPQHF | TGTGCCAGCAGCCTAGGGTGGGATCAGCCCCAGCATTTT
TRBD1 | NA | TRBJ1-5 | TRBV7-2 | CASSDRDRGLNQPQHF | TGTGCCAGCAGCGATAGAGACAGGGGTCTCAATCAGCCCCAGCATTTT
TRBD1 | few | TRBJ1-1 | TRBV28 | CASSATGGAHTEAFF | TGTGCCAGCAGTGCGACAGGGGGCGCTCACACTGAAGCTTTCTTT
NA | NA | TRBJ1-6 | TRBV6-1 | CASSPRLGDSPLHF | TGTGCCAGCAGTCCAAGACTGGGGGATTCACCCCTCCACTTT
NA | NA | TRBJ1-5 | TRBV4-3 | CASSQDLGIQPQHF | TGCGCCAGCAGCCAAGATCTAGGGATTCAGCCCCAGCATTTT
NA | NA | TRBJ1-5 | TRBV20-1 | CSAIHPYSNQPQHF | TGCAGTGCTATACACCCCTATAGCAATCAGCCCCAGCATTTT
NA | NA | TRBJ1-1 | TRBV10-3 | CAIRDSGNTEAFF | TGTGCCATCAGAGATTCCGGTAACACTGAAGCTTTCTTT
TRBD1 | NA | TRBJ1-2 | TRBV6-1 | CASSPHGTETNYGYTF | TGTGCCAGCAGCCCACACGGGACAGAAACTAACTATGGCTACACCTTC
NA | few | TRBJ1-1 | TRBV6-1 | CASSPPGGVNTEAFF | TGTGCCAGCAGTCCGCCGGGAGGGGTGAACACTGAAGCTTTCTTT
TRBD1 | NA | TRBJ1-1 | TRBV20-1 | CSARVRQGARTEAFF | TGCAGTGCTAGAGTGAGACAGGGGGCGAGGACTGAAGCTTTCTTT
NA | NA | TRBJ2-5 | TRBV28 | CASGRQAQYF | TGTGCAAGCGGGCGGCAGGCCCAGTACTTC
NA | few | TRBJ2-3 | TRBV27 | CASRLANTQYF | TGTGCCAGCAGGCTTGCGAATACGCAGTATTTT
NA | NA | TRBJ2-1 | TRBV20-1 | CSATRLGDNEQFF | TGCAGTGCTACCCGTCTAGGAGACAATGAGCAGTTCTTC
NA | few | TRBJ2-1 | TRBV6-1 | CASARAVRGEQFF | TGTGCCAGCGCCCGAGCGGTCCGGGGTGAGCAGTTCTTC
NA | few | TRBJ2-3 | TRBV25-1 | CASSPNVARTQYF | TGTGCCAGCAGTCCGAACGTAGCCCGTACGCAGTATTTT
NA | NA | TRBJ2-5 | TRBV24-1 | CATSVSGQETQYF | TGTGCCACCAGTGTAAGCGGGCAAGAGACCCAGTACTTC
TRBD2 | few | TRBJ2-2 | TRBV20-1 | CSAASGSNTGELFF | TGCAGTGCTGCTAGCGGGAGTAACACCGGGGAGCTGTTTTTT
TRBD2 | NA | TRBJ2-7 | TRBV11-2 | CASSLRLAGGNEQYF | TGTGCCAGCAGCTTACGGCTAGCGGGAGGGAACGAGCAGTACTTC
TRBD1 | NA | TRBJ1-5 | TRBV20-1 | CSAREGTGINQPQHF | TGCAGTGCTAGAGAAGGGACAGGAATCAATCAGCCCCAGCATTTT
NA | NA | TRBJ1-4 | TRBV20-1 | CSASGGSYEKLFF | TGCAGTGCTAGCGGGGGTAGTTATGAAAAACTGTTTTTT
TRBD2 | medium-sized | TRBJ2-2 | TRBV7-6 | CASSSTSGRGIGELFF | TGTGCCAGCAGTTCAACTAGCGGGAGAGGTATCGGGGAGCTGTTTTTT
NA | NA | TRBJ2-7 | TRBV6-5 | CASSYLDPIRPYEQYF | TGTGCCAGCAGTTACCTCGATCCTATTAGGCCCTACGAGCAGTACTTC
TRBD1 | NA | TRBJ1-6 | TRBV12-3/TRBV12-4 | CASGGQGNSPLHF | TGTGCCAGCGGGGGACAGGGGAATTCACCCCTCCACTTT
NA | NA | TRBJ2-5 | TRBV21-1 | CASSKSQRRETQYF | TGTGCCAGCAGCAAATCCCAGAGAAGAGAGACCCAGTACTTC